This TCR beta chain was captured by sequencing in a study of OX40 agonist ivuxolimab in advanced cancers. Only in-frame clones appear in the TCRdb table, and some are missing; sequencing was by immunoSEQ multiplex PCR. The repertoire holds some 99,000 clones, with 94% as singletons. Germline values: CDR1 KGHSH, CDR2 LQKENI. Trimming pared 3 bases from V and 0 bases from J, leaving 9 bases between. The CDR3 totals 15 residues. The input for sequencing was CD4+ or CD8+ T cells sorted from blood, taken in a trial of the OX40 agonist ivuxolimab. The TCR sequence derives from an adult with an advanced solid tumor such as melanoma, head and neck, liver or kidney cancer. The V and J genes are TRBV18 and TRBJ1-3, with D possibly TRBD1 on 5 matching bases. In DNA, the CDR3 is TGTGCCAGCTCACCGGGGACGAGCTCTGGAAACACCATATATTTT. Its protein product is CASSPGTSSGNTIYF.